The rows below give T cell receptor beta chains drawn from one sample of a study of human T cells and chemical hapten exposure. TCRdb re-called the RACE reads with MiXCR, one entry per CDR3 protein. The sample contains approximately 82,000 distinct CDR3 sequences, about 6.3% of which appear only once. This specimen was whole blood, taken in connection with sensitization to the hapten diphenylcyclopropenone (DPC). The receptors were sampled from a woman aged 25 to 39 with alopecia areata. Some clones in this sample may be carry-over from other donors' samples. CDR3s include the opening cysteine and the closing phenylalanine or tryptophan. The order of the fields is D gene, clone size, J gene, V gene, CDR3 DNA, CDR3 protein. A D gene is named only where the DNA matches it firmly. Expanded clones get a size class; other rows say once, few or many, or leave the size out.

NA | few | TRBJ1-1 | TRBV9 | TGTGCCAGCAGCGTAGGGTTCTGGACTGAAGCTTTCTTT | CASSVGFWTEAFF
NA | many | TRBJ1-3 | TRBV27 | TGTGCCAGCAGTTTAAAGTTTCACTCTGGAAACACCATATATTTT | CASSLKFHSGNTIYF
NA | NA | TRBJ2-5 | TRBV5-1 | TGCGCCAGCAGCTTGGGGGGGGCCCCCTATGGGGAGACCCAGTACTTC | CASSLGGAPYGETQYF
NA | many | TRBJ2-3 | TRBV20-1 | TGCAGTGCGCAGACCTTCTCAGATACGCAGTATTTT | CSAQTFSDTQYF
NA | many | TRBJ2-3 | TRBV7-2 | TGTGCCAGCAGCTCCAATACAGTAGATACGCAGTATTTT | CASSSNTVDTQYF
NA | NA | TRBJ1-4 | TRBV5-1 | TGCGCCAGCAGCTCCCGGGACCTTGAAAAACTGTTTTTT | CASSSRDLEKLFF
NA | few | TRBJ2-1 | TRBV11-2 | TGTGCCAGCAGCGCGACACCTACGGAACCACCGTTCTTC | CASSATPTEPPFF
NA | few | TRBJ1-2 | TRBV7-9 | TGTGCCAGCAGCCCCATATGGGTTAACTATGGCTACACCTTC | CASSPIWVNYGYTF
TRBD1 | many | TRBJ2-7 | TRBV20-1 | TGCAGTGCTAGAGGGACAGGGTTATTTTCCTACGAGCAGTACTTC | CSARGTGLFSYEQYF
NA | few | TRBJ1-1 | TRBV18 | TGTGCCAGCTCACCACCTCCCAACACTGAAGCTTTCTTT | CASSPPPNTEAFF
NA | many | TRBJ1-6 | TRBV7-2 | TGTGCCAGCGGGAGTAACTCCTATAATTCACCCCTCCACTTT | CASGSNSYNSPLHF
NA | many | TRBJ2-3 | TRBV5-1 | TGCGCCAGCAGCTTGGGACAGGCCGCCAGCACAGATACGCAGTATTTT | CASSLGQAASTDTQYF
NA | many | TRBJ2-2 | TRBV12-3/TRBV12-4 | TGTGCCAGCAGTTTGGGCGGGCGGGACACCGGGGAGCTGTTTTTT | CASSLGGRDTGELFF
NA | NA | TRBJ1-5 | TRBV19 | TGTGCCAGTAGTATGGGGGCAGGGCGCGGCGGCAATCAGCCCCAGCATTTT | CASSMGAGRGGNQPQHF
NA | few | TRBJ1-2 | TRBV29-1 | TGCAGCGTTGTAACATTACAAGGGGATGGCTACACCTTC | CSVVTLQGDGYTF
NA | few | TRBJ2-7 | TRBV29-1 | TGCAGCGCCACAGGGGGGGAGGCGCCCTCCTACGAGCAGTACTTC | CSATGGEAPSYEQYF
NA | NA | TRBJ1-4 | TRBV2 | TGTGCCAGCAGTGGGCAGGGGAACGAAAAACTGTTTTTT | CASSGQGNEKLFF
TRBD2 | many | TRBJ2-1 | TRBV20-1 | TGCAGTGCAAAGGGGGATCTCGGGGGGGATGAGCAGTTCTTC | CSAKGDLGGDEQFF
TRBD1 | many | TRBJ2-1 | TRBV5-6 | TGTGCCAGCGGACAGGGTTTCGCGGCCTACAATGAGCAGTTCTTC | CASGQGFAAYNEQFF
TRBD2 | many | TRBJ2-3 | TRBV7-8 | TGTGCCAGCAGCTTTTTCCTAGCGGGGACCCATACGCAGTATTTT | CASSFFLAGTHTQYF
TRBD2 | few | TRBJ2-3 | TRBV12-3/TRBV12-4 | TGTGCCAGCAGTTTAGCGGGACTAGCGGCAAGCACAGATACGCAGTATTTT | CASSLAGLAASTDTQYF
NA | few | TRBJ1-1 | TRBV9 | TGTGCCAGCAGCGCAGGGGTGAGTGAAGCTTTCTTT | CASSAGVSEAFF
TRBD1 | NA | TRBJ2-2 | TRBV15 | TGTGCCACCAGCAGAGCTCCCGGGACAGGGGAGGGTAACACCGGGGAGCTGTTTTTT | CATSRAPGTGEGNTGELFF
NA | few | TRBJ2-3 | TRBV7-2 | TGTGCCAGCGGAGGAAGGCTCGCTAGCACAGATACGCAGTATTTT | CASGGRLASTDTQYF
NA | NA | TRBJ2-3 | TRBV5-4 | TGTGTCAGCAGCTTCCCCCCCACAGATACGCAGTATTTT | CVSSFPPTDTQYF
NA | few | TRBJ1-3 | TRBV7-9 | TGTGCCAGCAGCTTAGCGCGGGCAGGCTCTGGAAACACCATATATTTT | CASSLARAGSGNTIYF
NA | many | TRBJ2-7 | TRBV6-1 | TGTGCCAGCAGTGGCTGGGCTCCCGAAGGTTACGAGCAGTACTTC | CASSGWAPEGYEQYF
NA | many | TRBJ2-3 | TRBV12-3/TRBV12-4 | TGTGCCAGCAGTTTAGCGGGGGGTAAAGCAGATACGCAGTATTTT | CASSLAGGKADTQYF
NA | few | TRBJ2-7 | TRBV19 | TGTGCCAGTAGTATCCTCGGTGGAGCCTACGAGCAGTACTTC | CASSILGGAYEQYF
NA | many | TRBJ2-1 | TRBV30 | TGTGCCTGGAGGGCCTTAAAGTGGCACAATGAGCAGTTCTTC | CAWRALKWHNEQFF
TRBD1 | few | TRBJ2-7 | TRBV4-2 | TGTGCCAGCAGCCCGGAGACAGGGACCTACGAGCAGTACTTC | CASSPETGTYEQYF
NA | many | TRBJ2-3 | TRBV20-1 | TGCAGTGCGGGCGGGACAGAAGATTTACTCACAGATACGCAGTATTTT | CSAGGTEDLLTDTQYF
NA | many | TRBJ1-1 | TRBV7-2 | TGTGCCAGCAGCTTAAGGGACTTCGATGCTTTCTTT | CASSLRDFDAFF
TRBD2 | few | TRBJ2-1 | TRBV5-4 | TGTGCCAGCAGCTTGGGATCTAGCGGGGGGCCCAATGAGCAGTTCTTC | CASSLGSSGGPNEQFF
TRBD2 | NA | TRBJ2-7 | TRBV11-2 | TGTGCCAGCAGCTCGCCAAAGGTGGAAGCGGGGTTCCCCTACGAGCAGTACTTC | CASSSPKVEAGFPYEQYF
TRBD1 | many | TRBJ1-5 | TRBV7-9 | TGTGCCAGCAGCCCCAGCGGGGGAGGACAGGGAAGTCAGCCCCAGCATTTT | CASSPSGGGQGSQPQHF
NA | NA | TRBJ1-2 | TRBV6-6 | TGTGCCAGCAGCTTTAGACAGGCTAACTATGGCTACACCTTC | CASSFRQANYGYTF
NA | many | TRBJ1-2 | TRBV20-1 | TGCAGTGCTAGATTGCAGGGAGACTATGGCTACACCTTC | CSARLQGDYGYTF
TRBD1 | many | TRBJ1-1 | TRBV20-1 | TGCAGTGCTAGAGATGCCGATACAGGGGGCATTAGAGCTTTCTTT | CSARDADTGGIRAFF
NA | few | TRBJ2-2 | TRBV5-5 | TGTGCCAGCAGCCGCCTTGACAGTAACACCGGGGAGCTGTTTTTT | CASSRLDSNTGELFF
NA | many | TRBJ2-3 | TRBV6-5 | TGTGCCAGCAGTTACACGGGGGACCGCGCAGATACGCAGTATTTT | CASSYTGDRADTQYF
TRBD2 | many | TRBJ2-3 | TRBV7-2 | TGTGCCAGCAGCGCCGACGGGGCCCTAGCGGGGGGGCCTGGGCAGTATTTT | CASSADGALAGGPGQYF
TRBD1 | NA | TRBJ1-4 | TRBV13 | TGTGCCAGCAGCACGGGTCGGACAGGGCTTAATTTGGAACTGTTTTTT | CASSTGRTGLNLELFF
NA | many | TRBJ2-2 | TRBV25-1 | TGTGCCAGCAGTGGGGGGCTAGCGGTGAACACCGGGGAGCTGTTTTTT | CASSGGLAVNTGELFF